Sequencing of this T cell receptor beta chain was carried out in a study of shared clonotypes between healthy human individuals. Positively selected for CCR7, the CD45RO-negative cells used as naive CD8 cells excluded terminally differentiated effector memory CD45RA+ cells. TCRdb's table, derived via immunoSEQ multiplex PCR, lists solely in-frame clones and lacks some. Of about 2.1 million clones detected, 90% to 95% appear once; the ten largest clones hold approximately 1.6%. The CDR3 totals 15 residues. V shed 5 bases and J shed 7 bases, with 21 bases lying between them. Germline CDR1 and CDR2: MDHEN and SYDVKM.

This TCR came from a man between 18 and 29 years old in good health. Some clones in this sample may be carry-over from other donors' samples. The chain employs TRBV28 and TRBJ2-7; D possibly corresponds to TRBD1 (6 bases). The sequencing input was naive CD8+ T cells from PBMCs. CDR3 residues: CASSRAVNRAVEQYF. The CDR3 coding sequence is TGTGCCAGCAGTCGTGCAGTAAACAGGGCCGTGGAGCAGTACTTC.